Listed here are 3 T cell receptor beta chains from one sample, sequenced in a study of siplizumab effects on memory and regulatory T cells (dated by TCRdb to 2018 to 2020). Libraries were built with the immunoSEQ multiplex PCR assay. TCRdb stores this immuneACCESS table with in-frame sequences only. Part of the clones is absent; in the studies checked, under half of the shortfall reflects unresolved V genes, and no reason is known for the rest. The sample table holds about 100,000 clones, of which about 94% were seen once. 1% to 1.5% of the sample is in the top ten clones. Sequencing used non-Treg CD4+ T cells sorted from blood. The label giving this sample's cell subset or site can be read as: FACS-sorted unstimulated CD4+ non-regulatory T cells. All receptors come from a human donor in good health.

The count of this clone is one. V gene TRBV6-1 combines with J gene TRBJ2-1; 10 bases align to TRBD2. CDR3 length equals 15 residues. Per germline, CDR1 MNHNS and CDR2 SASEGT. J gave up 4 bases and V 8 bases, and 8 bases lay outside the gene matches. The CDR3 reads CASCQGLAAYNEQFF. The CDR3 DNA reads TGTGCCAGCTGTCAAGGACTAGCGGCTTACAATGAGCAGTTCTTC.

The chain recombines TRBV10-1 with TRBJ2-1, with D tentatively TRBD1 (5 bases). The length of the CDR3 is 15 residues. Germline values: CDR1 WNHNN, CDR2 SYGVQD (reference sequence). Trimming removed 8 bases from V and 5 bases from J, with 19 bases in between. The chain's CDR3 is CASRSRGVRHNEQFF. The CDR3 DNA is TGCGCCAGCCGGAGTAGGGGTGTCCGGCACAATGAGCAGTTCTTC.

This chain connects TRBV6-5 to TRBJ2-7, with TRBD1 identical over 7 bases. CDR1 is MNHEY, CDR2 SVGAGI, per germline. Unmatched junction bases numbered 12, after V lost 7 bases and J lost 6 bases. The CDR3 totals 14 residues. As DNA, the CDR3 is TGTGCCAGCAATAACCGGGACAGACTGGGCGAGCAGTACTTC. This translates into CASNNRDRLGEQYF.